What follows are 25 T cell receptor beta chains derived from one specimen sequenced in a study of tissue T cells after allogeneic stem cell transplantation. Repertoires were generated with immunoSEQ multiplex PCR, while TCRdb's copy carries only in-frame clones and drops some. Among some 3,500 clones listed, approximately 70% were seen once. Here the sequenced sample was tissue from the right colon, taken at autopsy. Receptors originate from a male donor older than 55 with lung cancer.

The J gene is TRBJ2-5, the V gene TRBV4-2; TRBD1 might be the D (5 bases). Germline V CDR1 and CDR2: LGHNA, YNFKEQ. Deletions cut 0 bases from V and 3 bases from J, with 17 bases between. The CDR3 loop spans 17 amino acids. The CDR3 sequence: CASSQDPRGSIEETQYF. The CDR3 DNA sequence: TGTGCCAGCAGCCAAGATCCTAGGGGCTCGATAGAAGAGACCCAGTACTTC.

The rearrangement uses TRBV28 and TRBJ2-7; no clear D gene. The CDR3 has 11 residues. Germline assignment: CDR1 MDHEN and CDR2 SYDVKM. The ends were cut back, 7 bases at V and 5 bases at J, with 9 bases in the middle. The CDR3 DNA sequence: TGTGCCAGCAAGAGCCCTAACGAGCAGTACTTC. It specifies CASKSPNEQYF.

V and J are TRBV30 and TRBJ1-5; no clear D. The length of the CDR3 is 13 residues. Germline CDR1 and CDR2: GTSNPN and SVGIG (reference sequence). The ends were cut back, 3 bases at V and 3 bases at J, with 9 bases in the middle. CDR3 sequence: CAWSVDHNQPQHF. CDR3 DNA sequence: TGTGCCTGGAGCGTGGATCACAATCAGCCCCAGCATTTT.

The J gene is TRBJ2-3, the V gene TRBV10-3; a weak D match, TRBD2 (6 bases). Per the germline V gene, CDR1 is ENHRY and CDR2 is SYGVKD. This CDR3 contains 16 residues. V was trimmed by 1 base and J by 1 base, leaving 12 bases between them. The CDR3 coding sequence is TGTGCCATCAGTGAGTTCGGGGGAAGGGGCACAGATACGCAGTATTTT. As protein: CAISEFGGRGTDTQYF.

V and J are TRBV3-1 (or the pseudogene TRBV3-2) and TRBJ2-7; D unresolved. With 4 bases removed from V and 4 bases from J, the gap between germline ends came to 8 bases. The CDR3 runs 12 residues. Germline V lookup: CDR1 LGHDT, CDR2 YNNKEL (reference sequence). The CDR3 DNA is TGTGCCAGCAGCCGCCCTGGATACGAGCAGTACTTC. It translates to CASSRPGYEQYF.

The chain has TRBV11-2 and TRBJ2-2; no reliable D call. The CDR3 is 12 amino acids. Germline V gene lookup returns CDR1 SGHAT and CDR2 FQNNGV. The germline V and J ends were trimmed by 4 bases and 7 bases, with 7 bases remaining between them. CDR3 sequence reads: CASSYMGGELFF. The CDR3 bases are TGTGCCAGCAGCTACATGGGCGGGGAGCTGTTTTTT.

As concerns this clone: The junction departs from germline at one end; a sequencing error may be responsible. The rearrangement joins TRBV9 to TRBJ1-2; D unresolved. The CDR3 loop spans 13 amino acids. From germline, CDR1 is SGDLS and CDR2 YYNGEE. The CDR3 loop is CASSVISGRTQVF. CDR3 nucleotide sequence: TGTGCCAGCAGCGTCATATCGGGCCGAACTCAGGTCTTC.

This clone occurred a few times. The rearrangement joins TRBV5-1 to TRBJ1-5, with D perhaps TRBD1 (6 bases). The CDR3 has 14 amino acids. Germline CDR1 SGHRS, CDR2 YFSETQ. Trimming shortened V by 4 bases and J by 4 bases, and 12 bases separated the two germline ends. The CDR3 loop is CASSLDSLNQPQHF. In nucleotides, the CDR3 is TGCGCCAGCAGCCTGGACAGTTTAAATCAGCCCCAGCATTTT.

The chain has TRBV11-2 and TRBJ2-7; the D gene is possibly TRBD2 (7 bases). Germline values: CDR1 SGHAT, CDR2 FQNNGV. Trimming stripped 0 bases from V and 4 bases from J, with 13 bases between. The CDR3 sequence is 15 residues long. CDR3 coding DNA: TGTGCCAGCAGCTTAGACATGGGGGGGCGGTACGAGCAGTACTTC. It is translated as CASSLDMGGRYEQYF.

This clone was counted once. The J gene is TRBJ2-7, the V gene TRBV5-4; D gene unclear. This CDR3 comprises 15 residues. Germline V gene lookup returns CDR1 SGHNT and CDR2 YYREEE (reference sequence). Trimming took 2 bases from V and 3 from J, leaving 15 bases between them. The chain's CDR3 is CASSFPQQGVYEQYF. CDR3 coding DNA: TGTGCCAGCAGCTTCCCCCAACAAGGCGTCTACGAGCAGTACTTC.

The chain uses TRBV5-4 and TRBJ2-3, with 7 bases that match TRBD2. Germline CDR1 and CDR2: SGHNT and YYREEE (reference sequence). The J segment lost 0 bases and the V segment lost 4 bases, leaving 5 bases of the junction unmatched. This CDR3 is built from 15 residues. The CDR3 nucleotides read TGTGCCAGCAGCGCTAGCGGAACTAGCACAGATACGCAGTATTTT. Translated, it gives CASSASGTSTDTQYF.

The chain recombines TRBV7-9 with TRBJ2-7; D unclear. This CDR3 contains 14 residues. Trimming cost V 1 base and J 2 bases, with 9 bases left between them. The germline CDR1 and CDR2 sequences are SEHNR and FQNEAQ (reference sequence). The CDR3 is CASSLEQRAYEQYF. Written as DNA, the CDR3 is TGTGCCAGCAGCTTAGAACAGAGAGCCTACGAGCAGTACTTC.

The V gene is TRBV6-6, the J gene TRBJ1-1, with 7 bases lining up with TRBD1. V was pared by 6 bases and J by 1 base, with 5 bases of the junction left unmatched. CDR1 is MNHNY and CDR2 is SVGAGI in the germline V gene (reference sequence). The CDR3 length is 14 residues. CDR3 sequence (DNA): TGTGCCAGCAGGGGGGACAGTAGGAACACTGAAGCTTTCTTT. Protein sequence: CASRGDSRNTEAFF.

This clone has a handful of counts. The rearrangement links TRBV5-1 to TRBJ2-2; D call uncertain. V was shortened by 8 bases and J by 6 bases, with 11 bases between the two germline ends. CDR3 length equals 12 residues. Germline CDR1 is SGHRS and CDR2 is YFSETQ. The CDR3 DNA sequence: TGCGCCAGACCCAGTGACCCCGGGGAGCTGTTTTTT. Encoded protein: CARPSDPGELFF.

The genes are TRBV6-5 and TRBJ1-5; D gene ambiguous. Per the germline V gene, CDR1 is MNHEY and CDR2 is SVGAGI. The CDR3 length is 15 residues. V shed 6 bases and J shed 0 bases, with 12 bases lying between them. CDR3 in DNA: TGTGCCAGCAGCGTTAACACCGATAGCAATCAGCCCCAGCATTTT. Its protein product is CASSVNTDSNQPQHF.

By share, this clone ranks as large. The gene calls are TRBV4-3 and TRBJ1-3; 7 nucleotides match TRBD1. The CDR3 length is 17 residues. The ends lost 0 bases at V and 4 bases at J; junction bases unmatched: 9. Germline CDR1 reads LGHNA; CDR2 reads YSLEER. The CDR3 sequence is CASSQERGQRGGNTIYF. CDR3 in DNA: TGCGCCAGCAGCCAAGAGAGGGGGCAGAGGGGAGGAAACACCATATATTTT.

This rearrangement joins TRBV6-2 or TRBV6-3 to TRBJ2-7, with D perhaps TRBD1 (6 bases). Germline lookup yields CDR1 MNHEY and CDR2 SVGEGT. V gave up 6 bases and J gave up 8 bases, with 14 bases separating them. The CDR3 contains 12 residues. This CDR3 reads CASSLTTGKQYF. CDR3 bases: TGTGCCAGCAGCCTCACAACAGGGAAGCAGTACTTC.

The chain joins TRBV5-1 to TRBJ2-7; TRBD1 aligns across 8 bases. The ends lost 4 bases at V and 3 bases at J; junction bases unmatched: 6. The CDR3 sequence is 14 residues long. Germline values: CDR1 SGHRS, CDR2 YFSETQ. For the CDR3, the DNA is TGCGCCAGCAGCGGGACAGGAGGGTTCTACGAGCAGTACTTC. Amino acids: CASSGTGGFYEQYF.

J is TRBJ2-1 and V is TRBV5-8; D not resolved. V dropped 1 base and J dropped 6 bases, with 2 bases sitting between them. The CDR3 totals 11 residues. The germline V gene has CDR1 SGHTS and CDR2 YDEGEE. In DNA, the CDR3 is TGTGCCAGCAGCTTGATCAATGAGCAGTTCTTC. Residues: CASSLINEQFF.

As DNA, the CDR3 is TGTGCCTGGAGGGCGGGACACCTCACAGATACGCAGTATTTT. It yields the protein CAWRAGHLTDTQYF. The chain has TRBV30 and TRBJ2-3; D may be TRBD1 or TRBD2 (6 bases each). V dropped 3 bases and J dropped 2 bases, with 12 bases sitting between them. Germline values: CDR1 GTSNPN, CDR2 SVGIG (reference sequence). The CDR3 is 14 residues long. The entire variable domain, with the rest obtained from reference TRBV30 and TRBJ2-3, is as follows: SQTIHQWPATLVQPVGSPLSLECTVEGTSNPNLYWYRQAAGRGLQLLFYSVGIGQISSEVPQNLSASRPQDRQFILSSKKLLLSDSGFYLCAWRAGHLTDTQYFGPGTRLTVL.

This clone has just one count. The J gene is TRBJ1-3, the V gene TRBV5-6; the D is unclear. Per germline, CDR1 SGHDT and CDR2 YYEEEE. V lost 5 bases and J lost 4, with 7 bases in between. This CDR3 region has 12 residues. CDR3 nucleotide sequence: TGTGCCAGCAGGGTCGGGGGAAACACCATATATTTT. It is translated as CASRVGGNTIYF.

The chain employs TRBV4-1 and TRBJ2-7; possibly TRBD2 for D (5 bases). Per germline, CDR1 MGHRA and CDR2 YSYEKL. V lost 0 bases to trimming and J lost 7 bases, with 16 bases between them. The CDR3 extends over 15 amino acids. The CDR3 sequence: CASSQDAGRGREQYF. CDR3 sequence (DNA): TGCGCCAGCAGCCAAGACGCGGGCCGGGGTCGGGAGCAGTACTTC.

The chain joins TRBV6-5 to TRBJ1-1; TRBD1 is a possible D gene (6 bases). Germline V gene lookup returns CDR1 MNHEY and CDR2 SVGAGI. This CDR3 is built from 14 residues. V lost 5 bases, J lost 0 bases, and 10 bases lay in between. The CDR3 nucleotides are TGTGCCAGCAGTAGGGGACATATGAACACTGAAGCTTTCTTT. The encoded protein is CASSRGHMNTEAFF.

Here the CDR3 DNA reads TGTGCCAGCAGTCCGACAGGGGGGTCCTACGAGCAGTACTTC. It is translated as CASSPTGGSYEQYF. The chain combines TRBV6-5 with TRBJ2-7; 9 bases line up with TRBD1. The germline CDR1 and CDR2 sequences are MNHEY and SVGAGI. Germline trimming cut 5 bases from V and 1 base from J; bases unmatched to any gene: 3. This CDR3 has 14 amino acids.

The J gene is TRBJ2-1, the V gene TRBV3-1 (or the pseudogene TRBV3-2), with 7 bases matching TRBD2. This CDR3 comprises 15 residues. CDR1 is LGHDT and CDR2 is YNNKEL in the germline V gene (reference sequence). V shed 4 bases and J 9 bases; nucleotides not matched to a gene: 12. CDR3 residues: CASSLPAGTHTEQFF. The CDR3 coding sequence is TGTGCCAGCAGCCTACCAGCGGGAACCCACACTGAGCAGTTCTTC.